A selection of T cell receptor beta chains follows, all from one sample in a study of T cells in Graves' hyperthyroidism and ophthalmopathy. TCRdb used MiXCR to reprocess the multiplex PCR reads, holding one entry per CDR3 protein. The sample shows roughly 200,000 distinct CDR3 sequences, about 16% of them seen only once. The material sequenced was blood. Every receptor here comes from a man in his forties with Graves' hyperthyroidism. Both conserved end residues are part of each CDR3. D genes are given only for firm matches. Size values are once, few and many counts, or a class for expanded clones, and some rows have none.

D: NA
J: TRBJ2-5
V: TRBV20-1
size: many
DNA: TGCAGTGCTAGAGAGGCTTCACTGGAGACCCAGTACTTC
CDR3: CSAREASLETQYF

D: TRBD1
J: TRBJ2-1
V: TRBV7-3
size: NA
DNA: TGTGCCAGCAGCTCACAGGGGTCCAATGAGCAGTTCTTC
CDR3: CASSSQGSNEQFF

D: NA
J: TRBJ1-5
V: TRBV28
size: many
DNA: TGTGCCAGCAGTTTGGGGGGATACCAGCATTTT
CDR3: CASSLGGYQHF

D: NA
J: TRBJ2-3
V: TRBV18
size: many
DNA: TGTGCCAGCTCACCACCGGGGTTTAGCACAGATACGCAGTATTTT
CDR3: CASSPPGFSTDTQYF

D: NA
J: TRBJ1-5
V: TRBV11-3
size: many
DNA: TGTGCCAGCAGCTTAGAACTCCGGACGGACAATCAGCCCCAGCATTTT
CDR3: CASSLELRTDNQPQHF

D: TRBD2
J: TRBJ2-3
V: TRBV20-1
size: many
DNA: TGCAGTGCACCGCTAGCGGGGATCACAGATACGCAGTATTTT
CDR3: CSAPLAGITDTQYF

D: NA
J: TRBJ2-3
V: TRBV12-3/TRBV12-4
size: NA
DNA: TGTGCCAGCAGTTTATTACTATCCCTCACAGATACGCAGTATTTT
CDR3: CASSLLLSLTDTQYF

D: NA
J: TRBJ1-2
V: TRBV30
size: many
DNA: TGTGCCTGGGAGGGGTCCGGGGGGCTTGTCTATGGCTACACCTTC
CDR3: CAWEGSGGLVYGYTF

D: NA
J: TRBJ1-1
V: TRBV5-1
size: many
DNA: TGCGCCAGCAGACCGGGATCCCAGTTGGGGGGGGGTTTCTTT
CDR3: CASRPGSQLGGGFF

D: NA
J: TRBJ1-1
V: TRBV2
size: many
DNA: TGTGCCAGCAGTGCTGAAGACCTCCCGTCGGACACTGAAGCTTTCTTT
CDR3: CASSAEDLPSDTEAFF

D: NA
J: TRBJ1-2
V: TRBV11-2
size: many
DNA: TGTGCCAGCAGCTCGCTCGGACGTCTCTATGGCTACACCTTC
CDR3: CASSSLGRLYGYTF

D: NA
J: TRBJ1-4
V: TRBV27
size: few
DNA: TGTGCCAGCAGTTTACGGGCCACAACTAATGAAAAACTGTTTTTT
CDR3: CASSLRATTNEKLFF

D: NA
J: TRBJ2-5
V: TRBV25-1
size: NA
DNA: TGTGCCAGCAGTGTCCGCAACAGGGACGGAGAGACCCAGTACTTC
CDR3: CASSVRNRDGETQYF

D: NA
J: TRBJ2-5
V: TRBV2
size: many
DNA: TGTGCCAGCAGAGGACAAACCACCCAAGAGACCCAGCACTTC
CDR3: CASRGQTTQETQHF

D: NA
J: TRBJ1-6
V: TRBV6-5
size: NA
DNA: TGTGCCAGCAGTTACTCAGAAAAAGGGGTTCATTCACCCCTCCACTTT
CDR3: CASSYSEKGVHSPLHF

D: NA
J: TRBJ1-1
V: TRBV4-3
size: many
DNA: TGCGCCAGCAGCCAAGATCTTGGGAACACTGAAGCTTTCTTT
CDR3: CASSQDLGNTEAFF

D: NA
J: TRBJ1-2
V: TRBV24-1
size: many
DNA: TGTGCCACCAGTGAACCGGGACGTGGGGGCTATGGCTACACCTTC
CDR3: CATSEPGRGGYGYTF

D: NA
J: TRBJ2-3
V: TRBV20-1
size: many
DNA: TGCAGTGCTAGAGATAGGTTGGGCACAGATACGCAGTATTTT
CDR3: CSARDRLGTDTQYF

D: NA
J: TRBJ2-3
V: TRBV9
size: few
DNA: TGTGCCAGCAGCGTAGAAGGGGTGGAAGATACGCAGTATTTT
CDR3: CASSVEGVEDTQYF

D: NA
J: TRBJ2-3
V: TRBV10-3
size: many
DNA: TGTGCCATCAGTGTAGGGTCAGATACGCAGTATTTT
CDR3: CAISVGSDTQYF

D: TRBD1
J: TRBJ2-7
V: TRBV20-1
size: many
DNA: TGCAGTGCTTTCCGGGACAGCACCTACGAGCAGTACTTC
CDR3: CSAFRDSTYEQYF

D: NA
J: TRBJ1-5
V: TRBV6-2/TRBV6-3
size: few
DNA: TGTGCCAGCAGTTACTCGGACCTGCCGTGGGCCCAGCATTTT
CDR3: CASSYSDLPWAQHF

D: TRBD1
J: TRBJ1-2
V: TRBV20-1
size: many
DNA: TGCAGTGCTAGAGGGGACTGGACAGGGTGGATTGGCTACACCTTC
CDR3: CSARGDWTGWIGYTF

D: TRBD2
J: TRBJ2-1
V: TRBV6-2/TRBV6-3
size: many
DNA: TGTGCCAGCAGTTACCAGGGACTAGCGGGGGCCAATGAGCAGTTCTTC
CDR3: CASSYQGLAGANEQFF

D: NA
J: TRBJ2-1
V: TRBV12-3/TRBV12-4
size: many
DNA: TGTGCCAGCACCCTCGACAGTTCCTCCTACAATGAGCAGTTCTTC
CDR3: CASTLDSSSYNEQFF

D: TRBD2
J: TRBJ2-3
V: TRBV7-2
size: NA
DNA: TGTGCCAGCAGCCCCCGACTAGCGGGAGATACGCAGTATTTT
CDR3: CASSPRLAGDTQYF

D: TRBD1
J: TRBJ1-3
V: TRBV15
size: few
DNA: TGTGCCACCAGTAAAGGAGCCGGGACAGGGCTTGACACCATATATTTT
CDR3: CATSKGAGTGLDTIYF

D: TRBD2
J: TRBJ2-1
V: TRBV3-1
size: few
DNA: TGTGCCAGCAGCCAAGATCAGGCTAGCGGAATGTACAATGAGCAGTTCTTC
CDR3: CASSQDQASGMYNEQFF

D: TRBD1
J: TRBJ1-4
V: TRBV5-1
size: many
DNA: TGCGCCAGCAGCTTACAGGGGTCAACTAATGAAAAACTGTTTTTT
CDR3: CASSLQGSTNEKLFF

D: NA
J: TRBJ1-5
V: TRBV2
size: few
DNA: TGTGCCAGCAGCGCCCTCAGAGGTGCGGGAGTGGGGCCCCAGCATTTT
CDR3: CASSALRGAGVGPQHF

D: NA
J: TRBJ2-3
V: TRBV12-3/TRBV12-4
size: many
DNA: TGTGCCAGCAGTTTCGGCGCGTCCGGAGATACGCAGTATTTT
CDR3: CASSFGASGDTQYF

D: TRBD1
J: TRBJ2-7
V: TRBV28
size: many
DNA: TGTGCCAGCAGCCTAACTTCGGGACAGGGAACGAGAGAGCAGTACTTC
CDR3: CASSLTSGQGTREQYF

D: NA
J: TRBJ1-1
V: TRBV12-3/TRBV12-4
size: many
DNA: TGTGCCAGCAGTCCCGGACACCAGAACACTGAAGCTTTCTTT
CDR3: CASSPGHQNTEAFF

D: NA
J: TRBJ1-5
V: TRBV18
size: many
DNA: TGTGCCAGCTCAATCGGGGGGGCGAGTCCGCCCCAGCATTTT
CDR3: CASSIGGASPPQHF

D: TRBD1
J: TRBJ1-6
V: TRBV12-3/TRBV12-4
size: many
DNA: TGTGCCAGCAGTTTAGGGTCGGGGGGACAGGGATCACCCCTCCACTTT
CDR3: CASSLGSGGQGSPLHF

D: NA
J: TRBJ2-1
V: TRBV4-1
size: NA
DNA: TGCGCCAGCAGCCAGGACGCGGGGCTCGGTTTTGGGGACAATGAGCAGTTCTTC
CDR3: CASSQDAGLGFGDNEQFF

D: TRBD1
J: TRBJ2-1
V: TRBV10-2
size: NA
DNA: TGCGCCAGCGGACAGGGGAATGAGCAGTTCTTC
CDR3: CASGQGNEQFF

D: NA
J: TRBJ2-3
V: TRBV7-9
size: medium-sized
DNA: TGTGCCAGCAGCTTATTTGTAAGGGATGGGGCAGATACGCAGTATTTT
CDR3: CASSLFVRDGADTQYF

D: TRBD1
J: TRBJ1-1
V: TRBV30
size: many
DNA: TGTGCCTGGAGTGAAACAGGGGCGAACACTGAAGCTTTCTTT
CDR3: CAWSETGANTEAFF

D: NA
J: TRBJ2-5
V: TRBV29-1
size: many
DNA: TGCAGCGTTGAAGACGGGGGAGAGACCCAGTACTTC
CDR3: CSVEDGGETQYF

D: TRBD1
J: TRBJ1-2
V: TRBV10-3
size: NA
DNA: TGTGCCATCCGGGACAGGACTAACTATGGCTACACCTTC
CDR3: CAIRDRTNYGYTF

D: NA
J: TRBJ2-7
V: TRBV20-1
size: few
DNA: TGCAGTGCTAGAAGTCGACAAACCGAGCAGTACTTC
CDR3: CSARSRQTEQYF